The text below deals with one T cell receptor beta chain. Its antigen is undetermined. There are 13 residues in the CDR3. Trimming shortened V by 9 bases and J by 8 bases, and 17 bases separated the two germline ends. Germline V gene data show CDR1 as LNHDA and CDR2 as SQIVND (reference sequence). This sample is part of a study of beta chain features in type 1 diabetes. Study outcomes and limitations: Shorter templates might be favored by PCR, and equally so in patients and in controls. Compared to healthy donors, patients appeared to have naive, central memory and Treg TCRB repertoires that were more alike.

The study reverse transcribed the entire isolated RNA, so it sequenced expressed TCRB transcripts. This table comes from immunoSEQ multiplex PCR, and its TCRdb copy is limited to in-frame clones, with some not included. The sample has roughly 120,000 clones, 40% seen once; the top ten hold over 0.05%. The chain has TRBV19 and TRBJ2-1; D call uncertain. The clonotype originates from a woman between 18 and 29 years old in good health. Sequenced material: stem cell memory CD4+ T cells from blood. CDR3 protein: CASDRGARDEQFF. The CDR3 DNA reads TGTGCCAGCGACCGTGGAGCTCGGGATGAGCAGTTCTTC.